These 8 T cell receptor beta chains were sequenced from one sample in a study of T cells expressing NK-cell markers. TCRdb reprocessed the 5' RACE reads and reports one entry per CDR3 protein, with no DNA. Its table lists about 380,000 distinct CDR3 sequences. Sequenced material: blood T cells: a sorted CD56 or NKG2C T cell subset, CD4+ or CD8+ T cells, or bulk PBMC T cells (not recorded which). These TCRs come from a man aged 18 to 69 in good health.

This chain's CDR3 is CASSSRSSGGSSTDTQYF. This rearrangement joins TRBV11-1 to TRBJ2-3; TCRdb's D call, TRBD2, is unchecked because there is no DNA. CDR1 is SGHAT, CDR2 FQDESV, per germline (reference sequence). This CDR3 is built from 18 residues. The full variable domain, with the rest looked up from reference TRBV11-1 and TRBJ2-3, is EAEVAQSPRYKITEKSQAVAFWCDPISGHATLYWYRQILGQGPELLVQFQDESVVDDSQLPKDRFSAERLKGVDSTLKIQPAELGDSAMYLCASSSRSSGGSSTDTQYFGPGTRLTVL.

J is TRBJ2-2 and V is TRBV11-2; the D call of TRBD1 rests on TCRdb alone, since no DNA is present to check it. The CDR3 totals 18 residues. Germline V gene lookup returns CDR1 SGHAT and CDR2 FQNNGV. The CDR3 is CASSAMTGAGRNTGELFF.

The rearrangement uses TRBV28 and TRBJ1-2; TCRdb calls TRBD1, which cannot be checked without DNA. This CDR3 has 15 amino acids. In germline, CDR1 is MDHEN, CDR2 SYDVKM. The CDR3 is CASSSRRQGGYGYTF.

V and J are TRBV12-3 or TRBV12-4 and TRBJ2-2; checking the TCRdb D call of TRBD1 is not possible without DNA. This CDR3 comprises 16 residues. CDR3 sequence reads: CASSLRGGGGTGELFF.

The chain couples TRBV7-8 to TRBJ2-2. This CDR3 has 14 residues. Germline CDR1 reads SGHVS; CDR2 reads FQNEAQ. CDR3 sequence reads: CASSTFANTGELFF.

The chain uses TRBV6-2 or TRBV6-3 and TRBJ2-5. The CDR3 extends over 16 amino acids. The germline gives CDR1 MNHEY, CDR2 SVGEGT. CDR3 loop: CASSYLNGRVEETQYF.

J is TRBJ2-7 and V is TRBV7-8; no DNA is available, so the TRBD1 call from TCRdb remains unchecked. Germline CDR1 is SGHVS and CDR2 is FQNEAQ. The CDR3 has 15 residues. The CDR3 here is CASSSNRGIISEQYF.

The V and J genes are TRBV14 and TRBJ2-5. This CDR3 spans 13 amino acids. Per germline, CDR1 SGHDN and CDR2 FVKESK. The chain's CDR3 is CASSQDTRKTQYF.